The 2 T cell receptor beta chains below all came from one sample that was sequenced in a study of blood T cells in healthy people across ages. A second PCR of roughly 6 to 12 cycles used a sample-barcoded 5' primer and a J-beta primer mix. TCRdb reanalysed the 5' RACE reads using MiXCR and keeps one entry per CDR3 protein. This table has more than 900,000 distinct CDR3 sequences, 25% to 30% appearing once. The data were also submitted as part of a second study, on T cells of mothers and their children.

Material: blood. All receptors come from a woman aged 35 to 49 in good health.

There are many counts of this clonotype. A much larger clone is a single base away; this may be a read error. The chain couples TRBV9 to TRBJ1-5, with D uncertain. V lost 0 bases, J lost 0 bases, and 1 base lay in between. This CDR3 contains 13 residues. Germline assignment: CDR1 SGDLS and CDR2 YYNGEE. The CDR3 region has the DNA TGTGCCAGCAGCGTAGGTAGCAATCAGCCCCAGCATTTT. Its protein product is CASSVGSNQPQHF.

As regards this clonotype: A much larger clone is a single base away; this may be a read error. The final CDR3 position lacks the conserved phenylalanine or tryptophan, pointing to a likely read error. The V call is TRBV7-2, the J call TRBJ2-5, with TRBD2 identical over 11 bases. TRBJ2-7 explains the end of the DNA better; the J call may be wrong. Germline CDR1 SGHTA, CDR2 FQGNSA. This CDR3 is 14 amino acids long. CDR3 coding DNA: TGTGCCAGCAGCAATAGCGGGGGGGCCTCCGAGCAGTACTAC. This gives the protein CASSNSGGASEQYY.